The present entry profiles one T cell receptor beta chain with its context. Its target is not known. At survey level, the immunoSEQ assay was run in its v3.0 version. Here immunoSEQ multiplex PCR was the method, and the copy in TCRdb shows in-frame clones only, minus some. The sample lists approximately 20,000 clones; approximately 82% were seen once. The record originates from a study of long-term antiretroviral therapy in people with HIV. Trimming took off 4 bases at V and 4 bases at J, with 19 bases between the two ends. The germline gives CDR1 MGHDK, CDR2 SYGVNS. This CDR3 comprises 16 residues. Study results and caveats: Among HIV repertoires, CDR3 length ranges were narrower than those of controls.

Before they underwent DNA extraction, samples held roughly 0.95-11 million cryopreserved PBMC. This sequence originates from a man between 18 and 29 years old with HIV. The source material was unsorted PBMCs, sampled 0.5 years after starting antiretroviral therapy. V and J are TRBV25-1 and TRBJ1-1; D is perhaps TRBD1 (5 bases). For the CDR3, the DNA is TGTGCCAGCAGTGCCCTAGGGGAGGGTGCTGGCACTGAAGCTTTCTTT. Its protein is CASSALGEGAGTEAFF.